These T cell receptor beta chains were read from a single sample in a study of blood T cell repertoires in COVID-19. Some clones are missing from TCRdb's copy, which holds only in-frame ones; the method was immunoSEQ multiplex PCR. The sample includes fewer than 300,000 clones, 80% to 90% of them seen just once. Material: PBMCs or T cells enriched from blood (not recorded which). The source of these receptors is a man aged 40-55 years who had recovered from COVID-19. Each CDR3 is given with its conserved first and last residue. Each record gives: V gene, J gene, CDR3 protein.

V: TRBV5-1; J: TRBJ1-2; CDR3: CASSLLGQADGYTF
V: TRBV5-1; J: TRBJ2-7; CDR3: CASSLATGKSYEQYF
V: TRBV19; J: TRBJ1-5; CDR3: CASSISGFRYSNQPQHF
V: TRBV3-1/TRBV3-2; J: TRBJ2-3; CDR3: CASSQFDGADTQYF
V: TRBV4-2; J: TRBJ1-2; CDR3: CASSQVSSLDIYGYTF
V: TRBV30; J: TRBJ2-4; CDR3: CAWSPMASGEVQYF
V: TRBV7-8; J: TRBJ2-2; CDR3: CASSPGTSGTPGELFF
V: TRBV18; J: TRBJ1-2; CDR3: CASSPWTGSHGYTF
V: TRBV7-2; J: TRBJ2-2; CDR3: CASSLGGHDAGELFF
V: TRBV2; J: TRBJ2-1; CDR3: CASSERGLAGLGSYNEQFF
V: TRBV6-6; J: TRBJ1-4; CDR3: CASTSGSFNEKLFF
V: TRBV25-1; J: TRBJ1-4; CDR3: CASSSQAISTNEKLFF
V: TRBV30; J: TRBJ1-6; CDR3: CACNWRQTNNSPLHF
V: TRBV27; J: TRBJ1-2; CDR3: CASSLQGDGYTF
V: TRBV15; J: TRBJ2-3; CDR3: CATSPPPTSGTTDTQYF
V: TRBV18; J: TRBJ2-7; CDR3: CASSPSVGGQGLYEQYF
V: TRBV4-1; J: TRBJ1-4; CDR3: CASSRAGTDEKLFF
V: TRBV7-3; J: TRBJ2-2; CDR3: CASSLIASGGTGVAGELFF
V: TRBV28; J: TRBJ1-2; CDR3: CASRSLVPTNYGYTF
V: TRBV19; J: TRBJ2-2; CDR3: CASSRETGELFF
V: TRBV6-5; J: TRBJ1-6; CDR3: CASTADRINSPLHF
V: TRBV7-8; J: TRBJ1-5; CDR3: CASSQIPGPKHF
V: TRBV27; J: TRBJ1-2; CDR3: CASSPTENYGYTF
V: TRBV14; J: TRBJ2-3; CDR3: CASSQVLAGGPIRGDTQYF
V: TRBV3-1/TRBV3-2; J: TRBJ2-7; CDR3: CASSQGPAGAYEQYF
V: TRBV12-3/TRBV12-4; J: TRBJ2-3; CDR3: CASSLRVYTQYF
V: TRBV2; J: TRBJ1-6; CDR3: CASSTPRTGDINSPLHF
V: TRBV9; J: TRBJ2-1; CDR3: CASSVALAGRNIYNEQFF
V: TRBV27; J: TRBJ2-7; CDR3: CASSSLLQGTYEQYF
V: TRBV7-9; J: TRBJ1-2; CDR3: CASSLDLSGRSYGYTF
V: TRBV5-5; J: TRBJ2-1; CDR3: CASSLIAGDSYNEQFF
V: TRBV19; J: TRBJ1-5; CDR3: CASSIARDGPQHF
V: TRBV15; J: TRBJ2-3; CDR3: CATSRERLAGVADTQYF
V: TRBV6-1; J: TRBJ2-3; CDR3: CASSGPLEAGTDTQYF
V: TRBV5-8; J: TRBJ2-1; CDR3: CASSPGTVTGVYGEQFF
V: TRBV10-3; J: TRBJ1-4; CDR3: CATTGSSTNEKLFF
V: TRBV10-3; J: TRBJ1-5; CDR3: CAISLSGENQPQHF
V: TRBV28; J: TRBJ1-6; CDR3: CASSGQGTYNSPLHF
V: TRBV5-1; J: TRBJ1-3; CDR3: CASSLAGQGRGNTIYF
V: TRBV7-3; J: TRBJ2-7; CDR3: CASSPTGGAPGEQYF
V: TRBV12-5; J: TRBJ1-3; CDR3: CASGLAFRTGAGNTIYF
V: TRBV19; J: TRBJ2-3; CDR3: CASSLPGGGTDTQYF
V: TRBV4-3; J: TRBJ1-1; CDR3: CASSLAGATEAFF
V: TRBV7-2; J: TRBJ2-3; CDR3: CASSFTSGTSTDTQYF
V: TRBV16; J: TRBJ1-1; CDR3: CASSQSFRTEAFF
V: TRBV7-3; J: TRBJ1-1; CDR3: CASSLEGRGGTEAFF
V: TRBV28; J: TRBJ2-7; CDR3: CASSQTGGGSYEQYF
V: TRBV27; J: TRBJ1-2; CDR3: CASSEQGDYGYTF
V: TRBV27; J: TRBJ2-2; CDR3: CASSSNLAGENTGELFF